The 17 T cell receptor beta chains given below trace back to one sample, sequenced in a study of blood T cell repertoires in COVID-19. Some clones are missing from TCRdb's copy, which holds only in-frame ones; the method was immunoSEQ multiplex PCR. The table includes roughly 76,000 clones, 91% detected once. The sample was peripheral blood. These receptors were collected from a woman aged 60-75 years with active COVID-19.

The V gene is TRBV3-1 (or the pseudogene TRBV3-2), the J gene TRBJ2-1, with D possibly TRBD1 on 6 matching bases. The CDR3 consists of 14 residues. Germline lookup yields CDR1 LGHDT and CDR2 YNNKEL (reference sequence). Trimming removed 6 bases from V and 0 bases from J, with 9 bases in between. CDR3 protein: CASRGGSSYNEQFF. For the CDR3, the DNA is TGTGCCAGCAGAGGGGGATCCTCCTACAATGAGCAGTTCTTC.

This sequence joins TRBV11-2 and TRBJ2-5, with D possibly being TRBD1 (5 bases). The CDR3 sequence is 13 residues long. Germline V lookup: CDR1 SGHAT, CDR2 FQNNGV. Trimming pared 4 bases from V and 4 bases from J, leaving 10 bases between. Here the CDR3 DNA reads TGTGCCAGCAGCTCAGATAGGGGAGAGACCCAGTACTTC. This gives the protein CASSSDRGETQYF.

The rearrangement joins TRBV4-1 to TRBJ2-1; 11 bases line up with TRBD2. V lost 1 base and J lost 5; bases outside the gene matches: 4. The germline V gene has CDR1 MGHRA and CDR2 YSYEKL. This CDR3 has 16 amino acids. CDR3 coding DNA: TGCGCCAGCAGCCAAGTCGGGACTAGCGGCCACAATGAGCAGTTCTTC. It yields the protein CASSQVGTSGHNEQFF.

The chain links TRBV5-4 to TRBJ2-3, with TRBD2 matching over 7 bases. CDR3 length: 14 residues. J gave up 4 bases and V 0 bases, and 2 bases lay outside the gene matches. The V gene's germline CDR1 is SGHNT and CDR2 YYREEE (reference sequence). The CDR3 region is CASSLGGSSDTQYF. In DNA, the CDR3 is TGTGCCAGCAGCTTGGGCGGGAGTTCAGATACGCAGTATTTT.

V is TRBV2 and J is TRBJ2-6; maybe TRBD1 (6 bases). The CDR3 has 15 residues. V was shortened by 6 bases and J by 1 base, with 10 bases between the two germline ends. Germline lookup yields CDR1 SNHLY and CDR2 FYNNEI. The CDR3: CASSPQGSGANVLTF. CDR3 sequence (DNA): TGTGCCAGCAGCCCCCAGGGGTCTGGGGCCAACGTCCTGACTTTC.

This rearrangement joins TRBV27 to TRBJ1-6; 9 bases map to TRBD1. Germline-derived CDR1 and CDR2 are MNHEY and SMNVEV (reference sequence). The CDR3 runs to 15 residues. The ends lost 8 bases at V and 6 bases at J; junction bases unmatched: 8. Here the CDR3 reads CASRTGGEFNSPLHF. CDR3 DNA sequence: TGTGCCAGCCGTACAGGGGGCGAATTTAATTCACCCCTCCACTTT.

This clone was seen once. V usage is TRBV6-4 and J usage is TRBJ1-5; D gene unclear. Trimming took 8 bases from V and 6 from J, leaving 11 bases between them. Per germline, CDR1 MRHNA and CDR2 SNTAGT. CDR3 length: 12 residues. CDR3 region: CASVTTAQPQHF. The DNA of the CDR3 is TGTGCCAGCGTAACAACAGCTCAGCCCCAGCATTTT.

The chain combines TRBV20-1 with TRBJ2-1; 9 nucleotides align to TRBD2. CDR1 DFQATT and CDR2 SNEGSKA come from the germline V gene (reference sequence). The CDR3 is 17 residues long. The ends lost 3 bases at V and 0 bases at J; junction bases unmatched: 9. The DNA for the CDR3 is TGCAGTGCTAGTTGGGGGGGTAGCGGGAGCTCCTACAATGAGCAGTTCTTC. Translation gives CSASWGGSGSSYNEQFF.

Only one count was recorded for this clone. This chain connects TRBV7-9 to TRBJ2-2, with 7 positions matching TRBD2. CDR1 and CDR2 from the germline V gene are SEHNR and FQNEAQ (reference sequence). The CDR3 sequence is 16 residues long. Trimming cost V 5 bases and J 6 bases; bases outside gene matches: 12. CDR3 loop: CASSRWGGRGPGELFF. In DNA form, the CDR3 reads TGTGCCAGCAGCCGTTGGGGGGGACGAGGACCCGGGGAGCTGTTTTTT.

On this clone: A junction end diverges from the germline sequence, so it may reflect a read error. This chain connects TRBV7-7 to TRBJ2-1, with D possibly TRBD2 on 7 matching bases. Germline loops: CDR1 SSHAT, CDR2 FNYEAQ (reference sequence). The CDR3 is 15 amino acids. The CDR3 nucleotides read TGTGCTAGCAGCTCAGTAAGGGGGGGTTTCAATGAGCAGTTCTTC. Translating gives CASSSVRGGFNEQFF. The entire variable domain, with the rest obtained from reference TRBV7-7 and TRBJ2-1, is as follows: GAGVSQSPRYKVTKRGQDVTLRCDPISSHATLYWYQQALGQGPEFLTYFNYEAQPDKSGLPSDRFSAERPEGSISTLTIQRTEQRDSAMYRCASSSVRGGFNEQFFGPGTRLTVL.

This chain uses TRBV5-4 with TRBJ1-1; 11 nucleotides match TRBD1. Trimming removed 2 bases from V and 0 bases from J; junction bases left unmatched: 6. The CDR3 consists of 17 residues. The germline V gene has CDR1 SGHNT and CDR2 YYREEE (reference sequence). The CDR3 protein is CASSFSDRGRMNTEAFF. CDR3 coding DNA: TGTGCCAGCAGCTTTTCGGACAGGGGGCGGATGAACACTGAAGCTTTCTTT.

The rearrangement uses TRBV15 and TRBJ1-2; D gene ambiguous. V lost 5 bases and J 4 bases, leaving 17 bases between the germline ends. There are 15 residues in the CDR3. The V gene's germline CDR1 is LNHNV and CDR2 YYDKDF (reference sequence). The CDR3 DNA follows: TGTGCCACCAGCTCTTTACCGAGCTCTTTCTATGGCTACACCTTC. Protein product: CATSSLPSSFYGYTF. Complete variable domain (other parts from reference TRBV15 and TRBJ1-2): DAMVIQNPRYQVTQFGKPVTLSCSQTLNHNVMYWYQQKSSQAPKLLFHYYDKDFNNEADTPDNFQSRRPNTSFCFLDIRSPGLGDTAMYLCATSSLPSSFYGYTFGSGTRLTVV.

The chain links TRBV27 to TRBJ1-1; the match to TRBD1 covers 7 bases. Germline V gene data show CDR1 as MNHEY and CDR2 as SMNVEV (reference sequence). V lost 2 bases to trimming and J lost 7 bases; unmatched junction nucleotides: 4. The CDR3 loop spans 13 amino acids. The CDR3 nucleotides are TGTGCCAGCAGTTTACTCCGACAGGGTGAAGCTTTCTTT. Translated: CASSLLRQGEAFF.

This rearrangement joins TRBV27 to TRBJ1-5; 8 positions match TRBD1. V shed 7 bases, J shed 3 bases, and the junction held 5 bases outside the gene matches. The CDR3 totals 14 residues. The germline gives CDR1 MNHEY, CDR2 SMNVEV (reference sequence). CDR3 DNA sequence: TGTGCCAGCATGGCAGGGGGCTTCAATCAGCCCCAGCATTTT. Its protein product is CASMAGGFNQPQHF.

The J gene is TRBJ2-1, the V gene TRBV25-1, with 8 positions matching TRBD2. CDR1 and CDR2 from the germline V gene are MGHDK and SYGVNS. Germline trimming cut 6 bases from V and 2 bases from J; bases unmatched to any gene: 3. This CDR3 contains 14 residues. The CDR3 protein is CASRGLDPYNEQFF. The CDR3 coding sequence is TGTGCCAGCAGGGGACTAGATCCCTACAATGAGCAGTTCTTC.

This chain uses TRBV3-1 (or the pseudogene TRBV3-2) with TRBJ2-3; 13 nucleotides align to TRBD2. V was pared by 8 bases and J by 4 bases, with 3 bases of the junction left unmatched. The CDR3 has 14 residues. Germline V gene sequence: CDR1 LGHDT, CDR2 YNNKEL (reference sequence). The CDR3 nucleotides read TGTGCCAGCCGGACTAGCGGGAGCGCAGATACGCAGTATTTT. This gives the protein CASRTSGSADTQYF.

V and J are TRBV5-8 and TRBJ2-2; the match to TRBD1 covers 10 bases. V shed 0 bases and J 4 bases; nucleotides not matched to a gene: 3. From germline, CDR1 is SGHTS and CDR2 YDEGEE. The length of the CDR3 is 16 residues. CDR3 residues: CASSLGQGASTGELFF. The CDR3 coding sequence is TGTGCCAGCAGCTTGGGACAGGGGGCGAGCACCGGGGAGCTGTTTTTT.